The 16 T cell receptor beta chains reported below all come from one sample, sequenced in a study of human T cells and chemical hapten exposure. MiXCR, run by TCRdb on the RACE reads, gives a single entry per CDR3 protein. Of 270,000 or so distinct CDR3 sequences listed, roughly 8% are singletons. The time point: pre-sensitization, week 0. Documented treatment: therapeutic diphenylcyclopropenone sensitization with weekly scalp DPC. Here the sequenced sample was whole blood, taken in connection with sensitization to the hapten diphenylcyclopropenone (DPC). These receptors were obtained from a man between 18 and 29 years old with alopecia areata. Some clones in this sample may be carry-over from other donors' samples.

This clonotype was seen repeatedly, ten times or more. The chain joins TRBV7-2 to TRBJ2-2; 8 nucleotides agree with TRBD2. The CDR3 spans 16 residues. With V trimmed by 5 bases and J by 0 bases, 5 bases remained unmatched. Looked up from germline, CDR1 is SGHTA and CDR2 is FQGNSA. Here the CDR3 DNA reads TGTGCCAGCAGCAAAAGACTAGCGACGAACACCGGGGAGCTGTTTTTT. It encodes CASSKRLATNTGELFF.

This clonotype showed up just a few times. V gene TRBV12-3 or TRBV12-4 combines with J gene TRBJ1-5; maybe TRBD1 (5 bases). This CDR3 region has 15 residues. Trimming took off 5 bases at V and 0 bases at J, with 11 bases between the two ends. The CDR3 spells CASSRGADSNQPQHF. DNA for the CDR3: TGTGCCAGCAGTAGGGGAGCCGATAGCAATCAGCCCCAGCATTTT.

This clonotype was counted ten times or more. The V gene is TRBV4-1, the J gene TRBJ1-5, with D possibly TRBD1 on 6 matching bases. V lost 3 bases and J lost 0, with 15 bases in between. Germline V lookup: CDR1 MGHRA, CDR2 YSYEKL. The CDR3 consists of 17 residues. CDR3 bases: TGCGCCAGCAGCCAGACCGGGACATTCTCTAGCAATCAGCCCCAGCATTTT. Protein: CASSQTGTFSSNQPQHF.

This clonotype was seen more than once but under ten times. The chain uses TRBV5-1 and TRBJ2-7; D possibly uses TRBD1 or TRBD2 (5 bases each). The V gene's germline CDR1 is SGHRS and CDR2 YFSETQ. This CDR3 spans 16 amino acids. Trimming pared 0 bases from V and 5 bases from J, leaving 18 bases between. The CDR3 bases are TGCGCCAGCAGCTTGGCCGGGGTAGGAGTAGGGGACGAGCAGTACGTC. Its translation is CASSLAGVGVGDEQYV.

J is TRBJ2-1 and V is TRBV20-1, with 7 positions matching TRBD2. Trimming cost V 4 bases and J 7 bases; bases outside gene matches: 10. The germline gives CDR1 DFQATT, CDR2 SNEGSKA (reference sequence). The CDR3 spans 14 residues. The CDR3 protein is CSATKRGPFNEQFF. Written as DNA, the CDR3 is TGCAGTGCTACCAAGCGGGGACCTTTTAATGAGCAGTTCTTC.

This clonotype was seen at least ten times. The chain employs TRBV3-1 and TRBJ1-6; a weak D match, TRBD1 (5 bases). The V gene lost 0 bases and the J gene lost 9 bases, with 12 bases spanning the gap. The germline V gene encodes CDR1 LGHDT and CDR2 YNNKEL (reference sequence). The CDR3 loop spans 15 amino acids. This chain's CDR3 is CASSQEGVAASPLHF. The CDR3 bases are TGTGCCAGCAGCCAAGAAGGGGTCGCGGCTTCACCCCTCCACTTT.

The V and J genes are TRBV2 and TRBJ1-1; a possible D gene is TRBD1 (5 bases). Germline values: CDR1 SNHLY, CDR2 FYNNEI. V lost 7 bases, J lost 5 bases, and 17 bases lay in between. The CDR3 is made up of 14 amino acids. The CDR3 DNA is TGTGCCAGCACAAATCCGGGACTTCGAACTGAAGCTTTCTTT. This encodes CASTNPGLRTEAFF.

This clonotype was counted ten times or more. The chain couples TRBV27 to TRBJ2-7; TRBD2 agrees at 8 bases. Germline V lookup: CDR1 MNHEY, CDR2 SMNVEV (reference sequence). The CDR3 length is 15 residues. Trimming removed 6 bases from V and 2 bases from J; junction bases left unmatched: 9. CDR3 sequence (DNA): TGTGCCAGCAGGAGAAGCGGGGGTATTACCTACGAGCAGTACTTC. This translates into CASRRSGGITYEQYF.

This clonotype has just a few counts. The chain employs TRBV6-2 or TRBV6-3 and TRBJ2-5; 11 bases are shared with TRBD2. V shed 5 bases and J 2 bases; nucleotides not matched to a gene: 4. CDR1 and CDR2 from the germline V gene are MNHEY and SVGEGT. This CDR3 region has 15 residues. The CDR3 bases are TGTGCCAGCAGTGACGGGACTAGCGGACAAGAGACCCAGTACTTC. This encodes CASSDGTSGQETQYF.

This clonotype was detected ten times or more. The chain uses TRBV20-1 and TRBJ2-1, with D maybe TRBD2 (7 bases). The CDR3 contains 15 residues. CDR1 is DFQATT, CDR2 SNEGSKA, per germline (reference sequence). V was clipped by 0 bases and J by 3 bases, with 12 bases between them. This CDR3 reads CSARDRGGSYNEQFF. The CDR3 region has the DNA TGCAGTGCTAGAGACAGGGGCGGGAGCTACAATGAGCAGTTCTTC.

This clonotype was counted ten times or more. The chain couples TRBV4-1 to TRBJ2-5, with 11 bases lining up with TRBD1. V lost 0 bases and J lost 5; bases outside the gene matches: 5. The germline V gene has CDR1 MGHRA and CDR2 YSYEKL. The CDR3 consists of 16 residues. The CDR3: CASSQDGTGGWETQYF. The CDR3 nucleotides are TGCGCCAGCAGCCAAGACGGGACAGGGGGTTGGGAGACCCAGTACTTC.

This clonotype has more than one count but fewer than ten. The rearrangement uses TRBV12-5 and TRBJ2-4; no reliable D call. The CDR3 has 16 residues. Germline V CDR1 and CDR2: LGHNT, FRNRAP. The V end lost 1 base, the J end lost 0 bases, and 10 bases lay between the germline ends. CDR3 sequence: CASGLAQTLAKNIQYF. Written as DNA, the CDR3 is TGTGCTAGTGGTTTGGCCCAGACCTTAGCCAAAAACATTCAGTACTTC.

V is TRBV28 and J is TRBJ2-2; maybe TRBD1 (6 bases). The CDR3 is 15 residues long. The ends were cut back, 1 base at V and 3 bases at J, with 9 bases in the middle. CDR1 is MDHEN, CDR2 SYDVKM, per germline. The CDR3 spells CASSLLGGDTGELFF. The CDR3 region has the DNA TGTGCCAGCAGTTTATTAGGGGGAGACACCGGGGAGCTGTTTTTT.

Only a few counts were recorded for this clonotype. V is TRBV5-1 and J is TRBJ2-3; no clear D gene. Germline CDR1 is SGHRS and CDR2 is YFSETQ. Between the trimmed V and J ends, which lost 0 bases and 4 bases, there was a span of 6 bases. The CDR3 contains 13 residues. CDR3 in DNA: TGCGCCAGCAGCTTGGTAGACCCAGATACGCAGTATTTT. It encodes CASSLVDPDTQYF. The variable domain in full, completed from reference TRBV5-1 and TRBJ2-3, reads KAGVTQTPRYLIKTRGQQVTLSCSPISGHRSVSWYQQTPGQGLQFLFEYFSETQRNKGNFPGRFSGRQFSNSRSEMNVSTLELGDSALYLCASSLVDPDTQYFGPGTRLTVL.

The sample holds many counts of this clonotype. This chain uses TRBV15 with TRBJ1-3; TRBD1 agrees at 8 bases. V lost 8 bases and J lost 4; bases outside the gene matches: 10. The CDR3 has 15 residues. Germline lookup yields CDR1 LNHNV and CDR2 YYDKDF (reference sequence). The CDR3 sequence is CATRPQGALGNTIYF. The CDR3 nucleotides are TGTGCCACCCGGCCTCAGGGGGCTCTCGGAAACACCATATATTTT.

The chain combines TRBV10-3 with TRBJ2-7, with TRBD2 identical over 8 bases. Per germline, CDR1 ENHRY and CDR2 SYGVKD. This CDR3 region has 15 residues. J was trimmed by 2 bases and V by 6 bases; bases with no gene match: 9. The chain's CDR3 is CAISQGLGGTYEQYV. CDR3 sequence (DNA): TGTGCCATCAGCCAGGGACTAGGGGGTACCTACGAGCAGTACGTC.